This T cell receptor (beta chain) was found in a study of blood T cell repertoires in COVID-19. Study-wide background: The United States, Italy and Spain were the sources of the acute and convalescent COVID-19 samples. PBMCs, B-cell-depleted T cells, or T cells were the source of the cDNA or gDNA that made up the material.

The germline gives CDR1 SGHVS, CDR2 FQNEAQ. The CDR3 contains 15 residues. The V gene lost 1 base and the J gene lost 2 bases, with 12 bases spanning the gap. In the authors' workflow: Researchers report that nucleated cell counts were estimated from reference gene primer amplification. Profiling relied on immunoSEQ multiplex PCR, and the TCRdb table lists in-frame clones only, not all of them. The DNA gave D and trimming, while V, J and clone size come from that table. The sample consists of approximately 330,000 clones, roughly 86% of them appearing once. The Seattle site enrolled patients during active infection and followed them longitudinally.

The sample comprised peripheral blood. The gene calls are TRBV7-8 and TRBJ2-7, with D uncertain. The TCR originated in a man aged 25-40 years with COVID-19, enrolled during active disease. The CDR3: CASSLGVAGTYEQYF. CDR3 nucleotides: TGTGCCAGCAGCTTAGGTGTAGCTGGCACCTACGAGCAGTACTTC.